The table lists the clone carrying this T cell receptor (beta chain) with many counts. The ends were cut back, 10 bases at V and 5 bases at J, with 20 bases in the middle. The CDR3 loop spans 14 amino acids. Germline-derived CDR1 and CDR2 are SNHLY and FYNNEI. The data stem from a study of T cells in Graves' hyperthyroidism and ophthalmopathy. Turning to the study itself: At initial diagnosis, before any treatment had begun, peripheral blood was obtained.

The investigators amplified TCR beta CDR3 regions from RNA transcripts. An initial round of RT-PCR targeting the TCR CDR3 relied on the HTBI primer set. TCRdb used MiXCR to reprocess the multiplex PCR reads, holding one entry per CDR3 protein. The sample lists under 400,000 distinct CDR3 sequences, around 13% occurring once. The sequencing input was blood. The receptor was isolated from a woman younger than 35 with Graves' hyperthyroidism. The chain couples TRBV2 to TRBJ1-1, with D perhaps TRBD1 (5 bases). The CDR3 sequence is CANEDGGPRTEAFF. For the CDR3, the DNA is TGTGCCAACGAAGACGGGGGTCCGCGGACTGAAGCTTTCTTT.